The 32 T cell receptor beta chains in this list originate from one sample, sequenced in a study of T-cell reconstitution after alpha-beta-depleted transplantation in children. Unique molecular identifiers were used to barcode this TCRbeta library. TCRdb recomputed calls from the PCR reads with MiXCR, one row per CDR3 protein. This table holds 200,000 to 250,000 distinct CDR3 sequences, under 9.5% found once. Source: PBMCs from the stem cell graft donor, taken from the stem cell graft. Source of these receptors: a human donor who donated a stem cell graft to a child with acute lymphoblastic leukemia.

This clonotype came up a few times. The CDR3 bases are TGTGCCAGCAGTGGGATTGAAGGAGGTGGCACTGAAGCTTTCTTT. As protein: CASSGIEGGGTEAFF. This rearrangement joins TRBV2 to TRBJ1-1; D not resolved. Germline V lookup: CDR1 SNHLY, CDR2 FYNNEI. The CDR3 spans 15 residues. Trimming took off 4 bases at V and 4 bases at J, with 16 bases between the two ends.

This clonotype was seen many times. The chain links TRBV27 to TRBJ1-1; unclear D gene. CDR1 is MNHEY, CDR2 SMNVEV, per germline (reference sequence). V shed 5 bases and J shed 1 base, with 11 bases lying between them. The CDR3 length is 14 residues. CDR3 sequence: CASSPTEGNTEAFF. The CDR3 nucleotides read TGTGCCAGCAGTCCCACCGAGGGGAACACTGAAGCTTTCTTT.

The sample holds many counts of this clonotype. This rearrangement joins TRBV28 to TRBJ2-4; 15 nucleotides match TRBD2. The CDR3 spans 23 residues. V lost 3 bases and J lost 0; bases outside the gene matches: 18. From germline, CDR1 is MDHEN and CDR2 SYDVKM. Written as DNA, the CDR3 is TGTGCCAGCAGTTTTAACGTTCAACTGGGGACTAGCGGGGGGTCTATAGCCAAAAACATTCAGTACTTC. Translation gives CASSFNVQLGTSGGSIAKNIQYF.

A note on this clonotype: The conserved phenylalanine or tryptophan is not found at the CDR3 terminus, so this likely reflects a read error. V usage is TRBV30 and J usage is TRBJ1-1; D is perhaps TRBD1 (6 bases). The germline CDR1 and CDR2 sequences are GTSNPN and SVGIG (reference sequence). V shed 0 bases and J shed 1 base, with 6 bases lying between them. The CDR3 consists of 13 residues. CDR3 loop: CAWSVQGNTEAFY. The CDR3 DNA reads as TGTGCCTGGAGTGTACAGGGGAACACTGAAGCTTTCTAT.

The chain is built from TRBV20-1 and TRBJ2-5; perhaps TRBD1 as D (5 bases). The CDR3 extends over 12 amino acids. Germline V gene data show CDR1 as DFQATT and CDR2 as SNEGSKA (reference sequence). Trimming shortened V by 4 bases and J by 1 base, and 7 bases separated the two germline ends. The CDR3 DNA reads as TGCAGTGCTAAAGGGGTCCAAGAGACCCAGTACTTC. This codes for CSAKGVQETQYF.

The genes are TRBV12-3 or TRBV12-4 and TRBJ1-5; D uncertain. With 2 bases removed from V and 5 bases from J, the gap between germline ends came to 7 bases. CDR3 size: 13 residues. CDR3 residues: CASSLHSDQPQHF. The DNA for the CDR3 is TGTGCCAGCAGTTTACACAGCGATCAGCCCCAGCATTTT.

This clonotype appeared many times. The gene calls are TRBV7-2 and TRBJ2-7; 8 nucleotides align to TRBD2. Germline-derived CDR1 and CDR2 are SGHTA and FQGNSA. Germline trimming cut 1 base from V and 0 bases from J; bases unmatched to any gene: 5. The CDR3 contains 16 residues. The CDR3 protein is CASSLGKRGSSYEQYF. The CDR3 nucleotides read TGTGCCAGCAGCTTAGGAAAGCGGGGGAGCTCCTACGAGCAGTACTTC. Full variable domain (remainder filled in from reference TRBV7-2 and TRBJ2-7): GAGVSQSPSNKVTEKGKDVELRCDPISGHTALYWYRQSLGQGLEFLIYFQGNSAPDKSGLPSDRFSAERTGGSVSTLTIQRTQQEDSAVYLCASSLGKRGSSYEQYFGPGTRLTVT.

This rearrangement joins TRBV12-3 or TRBV12-4 to TRBJ1-2, with D tentatively TRBD1 (6 bases). The CDR3 runs to 15 residues. V dropped 1 base and J dropped 2 bases, with 11 bases sitting between them. CDR3 in amino acids: CASSLGGGMNYGYTF. The CDR3 DNA follows: TGTGCCAGCAGTTTAGGAGGGGGGATGAACTATGGCTACACCTTC.

This clonotype was detected only a few times. The chain links TRBV18 to TRBJ2-7, with 7 bases lining up with TRBD1. CDR1 and CDR2 from the germline V gene are KGHSH and LQKENI. CDR3 length: 15 amino acids. The ends lost 3 bases at V and 1 base at J; junction bases unmatched: 6. The CDR3 sequence is CASSPSPGQSYEQYF. CDR3 DNA sequence: TGTGCCAGCTCACCCTCCCCGGGACAGTCCTACGAGCAGTACTTC. Based on the CDR3 plus reference TRBV18 and TRBJ2-7, the full variable domain is NAGVMQNPRHLVRRRGQEARLRCSPMKGHSHVYWYRQLPEEGLKFMVYLQKENIIDESGMPKERFSAEFPKEGPSILRIQQVVRGDSAAYFCASSPSPGQSYEQYFGPGTRLTVT.

This rearrangement joins TRBV5-1 to TRBJ1-4, with TRBD1 as a possible D gene (5 bases). Trimming shortened V by 6 bases and J by 0 bases, and 9 bases separated the two germline ends. There are 14 residues in the CDR3. Germline V gives CDR1 SGHRS, CDR2 YFSETQ. CDR3 sequence reads: CASMETATNEKLFF. The CDR3 DNA sequence: TGCGCCAGCATGGAGACAGCAACTAATGAAAAACTGTTTTTT.

The V and J genes are TRBV7-9 and TRBJ2-1; D gene unclear. The CDR3 is 13 residues long. Deletions cut 6 bases from V and 7 bases from J, with 13 bases between. Germline V lookup: CDR1 SEHNR, CDR2 FQNEAQ (reference sequence). The CDR3 coding sequence is TGTGCCAGCAGTCGTGGCCTCGGGAATGAGCAGTTCTTC. Translation: CASSRGLGNEQFF.

In this sample, this clonotype turned up a few times. The chain employs TRBV5-1 and TRBJ1-2, with TRBD1 identical over 10 bases. The V gene end was trimmed by 4 bases and the J gene end by 5 bases; junction bases not matched to a gene: 8. CDR1 and CDR2 (germline): SGHRS, YFSETQ. The CDR3 covers 15 residues. The CDR3 bases are TGCGCCAGCAGCAGCGGGACAGGGGACTTATATGGCTACACCTTC. Residues: CASSSGTGDLYGYTF.

At least ten counts were recorded for this clonotype. V gene TRBV12-3 or TRBV12-4 combines with J gene TRBJ2-6, with 8 positions matching TRBD1. This CDR3 is built from 17 residues. Trimming removed 4 bases from V and 0 bases from J; junction bases left unmatched: 5. The CDR3 coding sequence is TGTGCCAGCAGTTCACAGGGGGGAGTCTCTGGGGCCAACGTCCTGACTTTC. The encoded protein is CASSSQGGVSGANVLTF.

This clonotype was counted at least ten times. The chain has TRBV6-1 and TRBJ2-7; D unresolved. CDR1 is MNHNS and CDR2 is SASEGT in the germline V gene. CDR3 length: 13 amino acids. Trimming removed 6 bases at V and 2 bases at J, with 11 bases between. CDR3 DNA: TGTGCCAGCAGAAGGTTACAGACCTACGAGCAGTACTTC. It translates to CASRRLQTYEQYF.

The rearrangement joins TRBV20-1 to TRBJ2-3; the match to TRBD2 covers 7 bases. The trim removed 3 bases at V and 4 bases at J, leaving 13 bases unmatched. Germline V gives CDR1 DFQATT, CDR2 SNEGSKA (reference sequence). The CDR3 extends over 16 amino acids. The DNA for the CDR3 is TGCAGTGCTAGCCGCCTCGGAGCGGGGTATGCAGATACGCAGTATTTT. It specifies CSASRLGAGYADTQYF.

In its sample, this clonotype was seen a few times. The rearrangement uses TRBV6-5 and TRBJ1-5; D is unresolved. This CDR3 comprises 15 residues. V gave up 0 bases and J gave up 3 bases, with 9 bases separating them. Germline V gene data show CDR1 as MNHEY and CDR2 as SVGAGI. CDR3 residues: CASSYSLRVNQPQHF. The CDR3 DNA reads as TGTGCCAGCAGTTACTCTCTACGGGTCAATCAGCCCCAGCATTTT.

CDR3 sequence reads: CASGYNPEAFF. CDR3 coding DNA: TGTGCCAGCGGGTATAATCCTGAAGCTTTCTTT. The rearrangement uses TRBV6-5 and TRBJ1-1; D not resolved. The CDR3 is 11 residues long. Trimming cost V 8 bases and J 6 bases, with 10 bases left between them. The germline V gene encodes CDR1 MNHEY and CDR2 SVGAGI.

In this sample, this clonotype turned up many times. The J gene is TRBJ2-1, the V gene TRBV5-1; a possible D gene is TRBD1 (6 bases). The germline V and J ends were trimmed by 4 bases and 8 bases, with 19 bases remaining between them. This CDR3 is 15 amino acids long. The germline gives CDR1 SGHRS, CDR2 YFSETQ. The CDR3 region has the DNA TGCGCCAGCAGCGGATTCCTCAGGCCAGGGGATGAGCAGTTCTTC. Translating gives CASSGFLRPGDEQFF.

In this sample, this clonotype turned up many times. The chain has TRBV6-1 and TRBJ2-3; 12 bases map to TRBD2. Trimming at V came to 6 bases and at J to 8 bases, leaving 15 bases not matched to a gene. This CDR3 is 17 amino acids long. CDR1 is MNHNS and CDR2 is SASEGT in the germline V gene. CDR3 nucleotides: TGTGCCAGCAGCACATTCGTCCTAGCGGGGGGGCTGGGTACGCAGTATTTT. Residues: CASSTFVLAGGLGTQYF.

Only a few counts were recorded for this clonotype. V gene TRBV6-1 combines with J gene TRBJ1-2, with D possibly matching TRBD1 (5 bases). Germline V gives CDR1 MNHNS, CDR2 SASEGT. This CDR3 contains 13 residues. The ends were cut back, 6 bases at V and 4 bases at J, with 12 bases in the middle. CDR3 loop: CASRRLRVYGYTF. The CDR3, as DNA: TGTGCCAGCAGAAGACTCAGGGTCTATGGCTACACCTTC.

There are a few counts of this clonotype. The chain has TRBV12-3 or TRBV12-4 and TRBJ2-1; D call uncertain. The V gene lost 0 bases and the J gene lost 2 bases, with 14 bases spanning the gap. The CDR3 sequence is 17 residues long. The CDR3 DNA follows: TGTGCCAGCAGTTTAGCCCTTCGCCTAACGACCTACAATGAGCAGTTCTTC. This translates into CASSLALRLTTYNEQFF.

The chain has TRBV2 and TRBJ2-3; D remains ambiguous. Trimming shortened V by 3 bases and J by 4 bases, and 11 bases separated the two germline ends. The germline V gene encodes CDR1 SNHLY and CDR2 FYNNEI. The CDR3 runs to 14 residues. CDR3 sequence reads: CASSDPVGSDTQYF. CDR3 sequence (DNA): TGTGCCAGCAGTGATCCGGTGGGGTCAGATACGCAGTATTTT.

This clonotype was observed many times. The gene calls are TRBV20-1 and TRBJ2-7, with 7 bases fitting TRBD1. The junction had 7 bases not matched to a gene; V was cut back by 6 bases and J by 2 bases. Germline-derived CDR1 and CDR2 are DFQATT and SNEGSKA (reference sequence). The CDR3 contains 13 residues. The CDR3 sequence: CSAGPTGTYEQYF. The CDR3 bases are TGCAGTGCCGGACCGACAGGGACCTACGAGCAGTACTTC.

This clonotype was recorded many times. This rearrangement joins TRBV5-5 to TRBJ1-5; no reliable D call. Germline CDR1 and CDR2: SGHKS and YYEKEE (reference sequence). V lost 3 bases to trimming and J lost 7 bases, with 11 bases between them. The CDR3 covers 13 residues. CDR3 amino acids: CASSSGSAQPQHF. The CDR3 nucleotides are TGTGCCAGCAGCTCGGGTTCAGCCCAGCCCCAGCATTTT.

This chain connects TRBV12-3 or TRBV12-4 to TRBJ1-5; D uncertain. V dropped 6 bases and J dropped 3 bases, with 12 bases sitting between them. The CDR3 is 14 amino acids. The CDR3 bases are TGTGCCAGCAGCAGCCTTCCGAACAATCAGCCCCAGCATTTT. Residues: CASSSLPNNQPQHF.

This clonotype was seen a handful of times. The chain recombines TRBV29-1 with TRBJ1-1, with D maybe TRBD1 (5 bases). V lost 7 bases and J 1 base, leaving 19 bases between the germline ends. CDR1 is SQVTM, CDR2 ANQGSEA, per germline. The CDR3 runs to 15 residues. In DNA, the CDR3 is TGCAGCGCTGCCCCGACAGAGGCCCAGAACACTGAAGCTTTCTTT. It translates to CSAAPTEAQNTEAFF.

The chain recombines TRBV10-3 with TRBJ2-5; D is perhaps TRBD1 (6 bases). This CDR3 is built from 13 residues. Per the germline V gene, CDR1 is ENHRY and CDR2 is SYGVKD. V gave up 6 bases and J gave up 1 base, with 9 bases separating them. CDR3 in amino acids: CAISRDIQETQYF. The CDR3 nucleotides read TGTGCCATCAGCCGGGACATCCAAGAGACCCAGTACTTC.

The chain is built from TRBV10-3 and TRBJ1-5; weak D call: TRBD1 (6 bases). This CDR3 region has 12 residues. The germline V and J ends were trimmed by 3 bases and 14 bases, with 14 bases remaining between them. CDR1 is ENHRY and CDR2 is SYGVKD in the germline V gene. The CDR3 reads CAISEMLGHEHF. In DNA, the CDR3 is TGTGCCATCAGTGAAATGTTGGGACACGAGCATTTT.

This clonotype showed up many times. V is TRBV5-1 and J is TRBJ1-2, with D unresolved. The CDR3 is 12 residues long. V was pared by 3 bases and J by 8 bases, with 11 bases between. Germline CDR1 is SGHRS and CDR2 is YFSETQ. CDR3 DNA: TGCGCCAGCAGCTCTGAAACGGGGGGCTACACCTTC. As protein: CASSSETGGYTF.

CDR3 region: CASSLALIAFF. CDR3 nucleotides: TGTGCCAGCAGCTTAGCCCTCATAGCTTTCTTT. The chain couples TRBV7-2 to TRBJ1-1, with no clear D. CDR3 length equals 11 residues. Germline V gene sequence: CDR1 SGHTA, CDR2 FQGNSA. V lost 0 bases, J lost 10 bases, and 6 bases lay in between.

This rearrangement joins TRBV5-1 to TRBJ1-1; 7 bases align to TRBD1. V trimming: 6 bases; J trimming: 4 bases; junction bases outside the gene matches: 6. Germline V gives CDR1 SGHRS, CDR2 YFSETQ. The CDR3 runs 13 residues. The CDR3 sequence: CASTPNRGTEAFF. The CDR3 bases are TGCGCCAGCACCCCCAACAGGGGCACTGAAGCTTTCTTT.

This clonotype was detected a few times. The DNA for the CDR3 is TGCGCCAGCAGCCCGGAATCCCAGACTTACAATGAGCAGTTCTTC. Translation: CASSPESQTYNEQFF. The chain employs TRBV5-1 and TRBJ2-1; no clear D gene. CDR3 length: 15 amino acids. V lost 4 bases, J lost 4 bases, and 15 bases lay in between. CDR1 SGHRS and CDR2 YFSETQ come from the germline V gene.